The clone carrying this T cell receptor (beta chain) has a handful of counts. These data are taken from a study of blood T cell repertoires in COVID-19. V lost 2 bases and J lost 6; bases outside the gene matches: 9. The length of the CDR3 is 15 residues. From germline, CDR1 is MNHEY and CDR2 SMNVEV (reference sequence). Assay: immunoSEQ multiplex PCR; the TCRdb copy retains only in-frame clones and omits some. The profile shows approximately 320,000 clones, 90% of them singletons. Recovered status in Cohort 3 required two negative PCRs, clearance, or symptom resolution. Sequenced sample: PBMCs or T cells enriched from blood (not recorded which). This TCR was sampled from a man aged 60 to 69 who had recovered from COVID-19. The genes are TRBV27 and TRBJ2-7, with 8 bases that match TRBD1. CDR3 loop: CASSLRGAGGPEQYF. In DNA, the CDR3 is TGTGCCAGCAGTTTAAGGGGTGCAGGGGGCCCCGAGCAGTACTTC.